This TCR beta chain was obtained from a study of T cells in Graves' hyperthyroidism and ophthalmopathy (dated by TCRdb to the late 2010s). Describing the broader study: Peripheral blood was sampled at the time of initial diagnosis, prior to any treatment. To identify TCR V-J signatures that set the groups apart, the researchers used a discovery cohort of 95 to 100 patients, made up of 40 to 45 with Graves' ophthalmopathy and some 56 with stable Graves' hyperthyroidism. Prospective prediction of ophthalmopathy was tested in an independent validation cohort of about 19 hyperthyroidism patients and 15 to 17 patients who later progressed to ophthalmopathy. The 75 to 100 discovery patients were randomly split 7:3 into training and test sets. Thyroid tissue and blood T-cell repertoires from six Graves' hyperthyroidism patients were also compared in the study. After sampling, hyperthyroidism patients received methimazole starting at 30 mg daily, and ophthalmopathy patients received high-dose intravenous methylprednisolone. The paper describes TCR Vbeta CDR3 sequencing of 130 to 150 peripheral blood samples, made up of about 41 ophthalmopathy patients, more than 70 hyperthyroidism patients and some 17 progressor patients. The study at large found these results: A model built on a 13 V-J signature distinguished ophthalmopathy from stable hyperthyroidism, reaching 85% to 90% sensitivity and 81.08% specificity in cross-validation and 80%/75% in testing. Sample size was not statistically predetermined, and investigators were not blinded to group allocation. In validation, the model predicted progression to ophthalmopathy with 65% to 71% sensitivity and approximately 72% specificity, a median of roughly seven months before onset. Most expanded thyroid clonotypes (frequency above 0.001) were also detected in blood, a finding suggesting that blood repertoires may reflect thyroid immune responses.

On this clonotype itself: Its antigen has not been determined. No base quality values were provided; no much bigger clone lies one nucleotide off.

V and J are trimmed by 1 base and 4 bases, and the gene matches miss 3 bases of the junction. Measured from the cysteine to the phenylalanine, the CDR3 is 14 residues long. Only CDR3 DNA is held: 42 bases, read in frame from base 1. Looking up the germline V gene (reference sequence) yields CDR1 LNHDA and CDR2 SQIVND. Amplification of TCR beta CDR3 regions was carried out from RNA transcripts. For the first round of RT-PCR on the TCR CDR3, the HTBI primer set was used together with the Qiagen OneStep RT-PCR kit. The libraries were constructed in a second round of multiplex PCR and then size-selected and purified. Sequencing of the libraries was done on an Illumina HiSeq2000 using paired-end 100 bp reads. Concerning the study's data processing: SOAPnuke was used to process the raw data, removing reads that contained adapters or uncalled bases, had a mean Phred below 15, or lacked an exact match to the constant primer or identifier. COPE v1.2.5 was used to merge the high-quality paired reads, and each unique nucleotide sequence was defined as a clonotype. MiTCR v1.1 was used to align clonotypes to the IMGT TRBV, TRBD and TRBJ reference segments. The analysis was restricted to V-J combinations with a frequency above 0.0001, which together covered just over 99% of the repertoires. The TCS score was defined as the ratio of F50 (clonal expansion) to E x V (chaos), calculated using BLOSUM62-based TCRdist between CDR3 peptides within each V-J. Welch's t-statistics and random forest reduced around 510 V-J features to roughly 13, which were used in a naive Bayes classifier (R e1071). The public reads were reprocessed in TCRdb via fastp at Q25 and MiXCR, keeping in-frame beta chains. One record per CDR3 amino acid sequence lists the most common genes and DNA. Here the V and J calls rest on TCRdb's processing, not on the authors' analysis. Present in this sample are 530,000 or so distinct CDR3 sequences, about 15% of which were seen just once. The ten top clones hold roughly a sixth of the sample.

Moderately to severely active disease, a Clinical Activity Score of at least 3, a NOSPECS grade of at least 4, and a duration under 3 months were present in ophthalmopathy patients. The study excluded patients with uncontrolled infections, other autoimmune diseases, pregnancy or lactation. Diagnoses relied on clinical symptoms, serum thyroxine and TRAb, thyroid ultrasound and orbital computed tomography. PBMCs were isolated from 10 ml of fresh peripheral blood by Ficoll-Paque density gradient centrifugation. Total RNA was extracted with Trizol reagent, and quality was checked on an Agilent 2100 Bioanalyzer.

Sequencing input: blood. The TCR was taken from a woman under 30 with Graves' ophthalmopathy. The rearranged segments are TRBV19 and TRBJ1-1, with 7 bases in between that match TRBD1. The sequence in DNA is TGTGCCAGTAGTATAGGAGGGGGCACCACTGAAGCTTTCTTT. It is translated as CASSIGGGTTEAFF.